This T cell receptor beta chain was identified during a study of T cell responses to AZD1222 COVID-19 vaccine. The V segment lost 2 bases and the J segment 5 bases; nucleotides outside the gene matches: 3. Germline V gene lookup returns CDR1 LNHNV and CDR2 YYDKDF (reference sequence). This CDR3 is 16 amino acids long. Findings of the study overall: The study found vaccine-associated CD4 TCRs spanning spike, dominant at 160-218 and 743-854. Clonal diversity may have been underestimated in mostly white British donors.

As for this clone: Its antigen remains unidentified.

Sequenced by immunoSEQ multiplex PCR; TCRdb stores in-frame clones only, minus some. The data contain approximately 94,000 clones, about 83% of them seen just once; the ten biggest clones take up 15% to 20%. The receptor's source is an adult in good health. The V and J genes are TRBV15 and TRBJ2-1; TRBD2 matches at 13 bases. The sample consisted of peripheral blood, taken on day 0 of AZD1222 vaccination. The CDR3 is CATSRNGLAGDNEQFF. The CDR3, as DNA: TGTGCCACCAGCAGAAACGGACTAGCGGGAGACAATGAGCAGTTCTTC.